The rows below give T cell receptor beta chains drawn from one sample of a study of blood T cell repertoires in COVID-19. The table came from immunoSEQ multiplex PCR; TCRdb's copy has only in-frame clones and leaves some out. Among about 95,000 clones listed, under 90% were seen once. The sample comprised peripheral blood. The source of these receptors is a man in his 60s with COVID-19, enrolled during active disease. The CDR3 runs from the conserved cysteine through the conserved F or W. The D gene is left open where the match is weak. A row's size may be missing; if present it is once, few, many or a size class.

d_call: -; j_call: TRBJ2-7; v_call: TRBV4-1; clone_size: medium-sized; cdr3_aa: CASSQEGFADEQYF; cdr3_nt: TGCGCCAGCAGCCAAGAAGGCTTCGCGGACGAGCAGTACTTC
d_call: -; j_call: TRBJ2-1; v_call: TRBV19; clone_size: -; cdr3_aa: CASSIAPSSYNEQFF; cdr3_nt: TGTGCCAGTAGTATAGCGCCGAGCTCCTACAATGAGCAGTTCTTC
d_call: TRBD1; j_call: TRBJ1-3; v_call: TRBV2; clone_size: few; cdr3_aa: CASRRDREAGNTIYF; cdr3_nt: TGTGCCAGCAGGAGGGACAGGGAGGCCGGAAACACCATATATTTT
d_call: -; j_call: TRBJ2-7; v_call: TRBV7-9; clone_size: -; cdr3_aa: CASSSGLSYEQYF; cdr3_nt: TGTGCCAGCAGCTCAGGGTTATCGTACGAGCAGTACTTC
d_call: -; j_call: TRBJ1-4; v_call: TRBV19; clone_size: once; cdr3_aa: CASSIRHAVATNEKLFF; cdr3_nt: TGTGCCAGTAGTATCCGTCATGCAGTTGCAACTAATGAAAAACTGTTTTTT
d_call: TRBD1; j_call: TRBJ2-7; v_call: TRBV5-6; clone_size: -; cdr3_aa: CASSYSPGQGSSYEQYF; cdr3_nt: TGTGCCAGCAGCTACTCTCCGGGACAGGGGAGCTCCTACGAGCAGTACTTC
d_call: -; j_call: TRBJ1-5; v_call: TRBV6-2/TRBV6-3; clone_size: many; cdr3_aa: CASSRPDNQPQHF; cdr3_nt: TGTGCCAGCAGTCGTCCAGACAATCAGCCCCAGCATTTT
d_call: -; j_call: TRBJ1-2; v_call: TRBV9; clone_size: once; cdr3_aa: CASSQMGLNYGYTF; cdr3_nt: TGTGCCAGCAGTCAAATGGGACTGAACTATGGCTACACCTTC
d_call: TRBD2; j_call: TRBJ2-7; v_call: TRBV11-3; clone_size: -; cdr3_aa: CASSFDPTYGTSGIYEQYF; cdr3_nt: TGTGCCAGCAGCTTCGACCCCACCTACGGGACTAGCGGTATCTACGAGCAGTACTTC
d_call: -; j_call: TRBJ2-3; v_call: TRBV12-3/TRBV12-4; clone_size: -; cdr3_aa: CASGGGADTQYF; cdr3_nt: TGTGCCAGTGGGGGGGGCGCAGATACGCAGTATTTT
d_call: -; j_call: TRBJ2-1; v_call: TRBV28; clone_size: -; cdr3_aa: CASSAPNNEQFF; cdr3_nt: TGTGCCAGCAGTGCCCCTAACAATGAGCAGTTCTTC
d_call: TRBD2; j_call: TRBJ2-3; v_call: TRBV10-2; clone_size: -; cdr3_aa: CASSESRASGRVDTQYF; cdr3_nt: TGCGCCAGCAGTGAGTCGAGGGCTAGCGGGAGGGTCGATACGCAGTATTTT
d_call: -; j_call: TRBJ2-3; v_call: TRBV4-1; clone_size: -; cdr3_aa: CASSQDRTGTADTQYF; cdr3_nt: TGCGCCAGCAGCCAAGATAGGACGGGAACGGCAGATACGCAGTATTTT
d_call: -; j_call: TRBJ1-1; v_call: TRBV19; clone_size: -; cdr3_aa: CASSISSGLNTEAFF; cdr3_nt: TGTGCCAGTAGTATTTCATCCGGTTTGAACACTGAAGCTTTCTTT
d_call: -; j_call: TRBJ1-4; v_call: TRBV3-1/TRBV3-2; clone_size: -; cdr3_aa: CASSPQHRVNEKLFF; cdr3_nt: TGTGCCAGCAGCCCCCAGCACAGGGTTAATGAAAAACTGTTTTTT
d_call: -; j_call: TRBJ2-5; v_call: TRBV5-1; clone_size: -; cdr3_aa: CASSTMAGPQETQYF; cdr3_nt: TGCGCCAGCAGTACAATGGCAGGGCCCCAAGAGACCCAGTACTTC
d_call: -; j_call: TRBJ1-4; v_call: TRBV3-1/TRBV3-2; clone_size: -; cdr3_aa: CASSQAGGLSREKLFF; cdr3_nt: TGTGCCAGCAGCCAAGCCGGGGGTCTATCAAGGGAAAAACTGTTTTTT
d_call: -; j_call: TRBJ1-1; v_call: TRBV5-1; clone_size: once; cdr3_aa: CASSLGPHGGSGTEAFF; cdr3_nt: TGCGCCAGCAGCTTGGGGCCCCATGGGGGCTCTGGGACTGAAGCTTTCTTT
d_call: -; j_call: TRBJ1-2; v_call: TRBV7-2; clone_size: -; cdr3_aa: CASSQPGGFYGYTF; cdr3_nt: TGTGCCAGCAGTCAGCCGGGGGGATTCTATGGCTACACCTTC
d_call: TRBD2; j_call: TRBJ2-3; v_call: TRBV4-2; clone_size: -; cdr3_aa: CASSQEVGGGSHGDTQYF; cdr3_nt: TGTGCCAGCAGCCAAGAAGTCGGTGGCGGGAGTCACGGAGATACGCAGTATTTT
d_call: -; j_call: TRBJ1-1; v_call: TRBV29-1; clone_size: -; cdr3_aa: CSVGGHGTEAFF; cdr3_nt: TGCAGCGTTGGGGGGCACGGCACTGAAGCTTTCTTT
d_call: -; j_call: TRBJ1-2; v_call: TRBV19; clone_size: -; cdr3_aa: CASSRGYGYTF; cdr3_nt: TGTGCCAGTAGTAGAGGCTATGGCTACACCTTC
d_call: -; j_call: TRBJ1-3; v_call: TRBV4-3; clone_size: -; cdr3_aa: CASSQASRGTGNTIYF; cdr3_nt: TGCGCCAGCAGCCAAGCTTCCAGGGGAACTGGAAACACCATATATTTT
d_call: -; j_call: TRBJ1-6; v_call: TRBV4-2; clone_size: -; cdr3_aa: CASSQNSNSPLHF; cdr3_nt: TGTGCCAGCAGCCAGAACTCTAATTCACCCCTCCACTTT
d_call: TRBD1; j_call: TRBJ1-2; v_call: TRBV7-3; clone_size: -; cdr3_aa: CASSLRDSNYGYTF; cdr3_nt: TGTGCCAGCAGCTTAAGGGACAGTAACTATGGCTACACCTTC
d_call: -; j_call: TRBJ1-6; v_call: TRBV9; clone_size: -; cdr3_aa: CASSAGTEGSPLHF; cdr3_nt: TGTGCCAGCAGCGCCGGGACGGAGGGTTCACCCCTCCACTTT
d_call: -; j_call: TRBJ1-2; v_call: TRBV16; clone_size: -; cdr3_aa: CASSQLQGVGYGYTF; cdr3_nt: TGTGCCAGCAGCCAATTACAGGGAGTCGGCTATGGCTACACCTTC
d_call: -; j_call: TRBJ2-4; v_call: TRBV11-2; clone_size: -; cdr3_aa: CASSLDRVIQYF; cdr3_nt: TGTGCCAGCAGCTTAGACAGGGTCATTCAGTACTTC
d_call: -; j_call: TRBJ2-7; v_call: TRBV12-3/TRBV12-4; clone_size: -; cdr3_aa: CASSFDRIYEQYF; cdr3_nt: TGTGCCAGCAGTTTCGACAGAATCTACGAGCAGTACTTC
d_call: -; j_call: TRBJ2-1; v_call: TRBV9; clone_size: -; cdr3_aa: CASSPREGREQFF; cdr3_nt: TGTGCCAGCAGCCCTCGGGAAGGACGGGAGCAGTTCTTC
d_call: TRBD1; j_call: TRBJ1-5; v_call: TRBV5-5; clone_size: -; cdr3_aa: CASSLPGGGPQHF; cdr3_nt: TGTGCCAGCAGCTTGCCAGGGGGAGGGCCCCAGCATTTT
d_call: TRBD1; j_call: TRBJ1-5; v_call: TRBV19; clone_size: -; cdr3_aa: CASSGTGGFQPQHF; cdr3_nt: TGTGCCAGTTCCGGGACAGGGGGTTTTCAGCCCCAGCATTTT
d_call: -; j_call: TRBJ2-5; v_call: TRBV6-5; clone_size: once; cdr3_aa: CASSPFREETQYF; cdr3_nt: TGTGCCAGCAGCCCCTTCAGGGAAGAGACCCAGTACTTC
d_call: TRBD2; j_call: TRBJ2-1; v_call: TRBV18; clone_size: -; cdr3_aa: CASSPRTSGSYNEQFF; cdr3_nt: TGTGCCAGCTCACCTCGGACTAGCGGGAGTTACAATGAGCAGTTCTTC
d_call: TRBD2; j_call: TRBJ2-2; v_call: TRBV7-6; clone_size: -; cdr3_aa: CASSTSGLAVTGELFF; cdr3_nt: TGTGCCAGCAGCACAAGTGGACTAGCGGTTACCGGGGAGCTGTTTTTT
d_call: -; j_call: TRBJ1-5; v_call: TRBV18; clone_size: -; cdr3_aa: CASSPQQGRVQPQHF; cdr3_nt: TGTGCCAGCTCACCACAACAGGGTAGGGTACAGCCCCAGCATTTT
d_call: -; j_call: TRBJ1-6; v_call: TRBV5-1; clone_size: -; cdr3_aa: CASSLVREKGSPLHF; cdr3_nt: TGCGCCAGCAGCTTGGTTCGGGAGAAAGGTTCACCCCTCCACTTT
d_call: -; j_call: TRBJ1-1; v_call: TRBV30; clone_size: -; cdr3_aa: CAWKLGGYMNTEAFF; cdr3_nt: TGTGCCTGGAAGCTAGGGGGATACATGAACACTGAAGCTTTCTTT
d_call: TRBD1; j_call: TRBJ2-7; v_call: TRBV7-6; clone_size: -; cdr3_aa: CASSPRTGGFSEQYF; cdr3_nt: TGTGCCAGCAGCCCTCGCACAGGGGGCTTTTCCGAGCAGTACTTC
d_call: -; j_call: TRBJ2-3; v_call: TRBV2; clone_size: -; cdr3_aa: CASKGQSTDTQYF; cdr3_nt: TGTGCCAGCAAAGGACAGTCCACAGATACGCAGTATTTT
d_call: -; j_call: TRBJ1-5; v_call: TRBV30; clone_size: -; cdr3_aa: CAWSVHPGWNQPQHF; cdr3_nt: TGTGCCTGGAGTGTACATCCAGGGTGGAATCAGCCCCAGCATTTT
d_call: -; j_call: TRBJ1-4; v_call: TRBV6-4; clone_size: -; cdr3_aa: CASRTLRALNEKLFF; cdr3_nt: TGTGCCAGCAGGACCCTCAGGGCCCTAAATGAAAAACTGTTTTTT
d_call: TRBD1; j_call: TRBJ1-2; v_call: TRBV7-9; clone_size: -; cdr3_aa: CASTHQGGDYGYTF; cdr3_nt: TGTGCCAGCACTCACCAGGGGGGTGACTATGGCTACACCTTC